These 16 T cell receptor beta chains share one sample of origin, sequenced in a study of blood T cell repertoires in COVID-19. Some clones are missing from TCRdb's copy, which holds only in-frame ones; the method was immunoSEQ multiplex PCR. Among some 200,000 clones listed, 86% were seen once. The sequenced sample was peripheral blood. These receptors all come from a woman in her forties or fifties with acute or convalescent COVID-19.

The rearrangement uses TRBV5-1 and TRBJ2-7; 7 bases align to TRBD1. Germline CDR1 SGHRS, CDR2 YFSETQ. V trimming: 4 bases; J trimming: 5 bases; junction bases outside the gene matches: 3. This CDR3 comprises 12 residues. DNA for the CDR3: TGCGCCAGCAGCGGAGACAGGGACGAGCAGTACTTC. Its protein product is CASSGDRDEQYF. The variable domain in full, completed from reference TRBV5-1 and TRBJ2-7, reads KAGVTQTPRYLIKTRGQQVTLSCSPISGHRSVSWYQQTPGQGLQFLFEYFSETQRNKGNFPGRFSGRQFSNSRSEMNVSTLELGDSALYLCASSGDRDEQYFGPGTRLTVT.

The chain links TRBV30 to TRBJ2-2; D may be TRBD2 (6 bases). Trimming shortened V by 4 bases and J by 3 bases, and 12 bases separated the two germline ends. Germline values: CDR1 GTSNPN, CDR2 SVGIG (reference sequence). This CDR3 is built from 14 residues. The CDR3 here is CAWTASAYTGELFF. DNA of the CDR3: TGTGCCTGGACAGCTAGCGCATACACCGGGGAGCTGTTTTTT.

This rearrangement joins TRBV7-2 to TRBJ2-5; 9 positions agree with TRBD2. The V gene's germline CDR1 is SGHTA and CDR2 FQGNSA. The CDR3 totals 15 residues. V shed 3 bases, J shed 3 bases, and the junction held 5 bases outside the gene matches. CDR3 sequence reads: CASSLRASGEETQYF. As DNA, the CDR3 is TGTGCCAGCAGCTTGAGGGCTAGCGGGGAAGAGACCCAGTACTTC.

This rearrangement joins TRBV10-3 to TRBJ1-2; 8 nucleotides line up with TRBD1. The CDR3 has 16 residues. Germline CDR1 ENHRY, CDR2 SYGVKD. Trimming at V came to 5 bases and at J to 8 bases, leaving 16 bases not matched to a gene. CDR3 DNA sequence: TGTGCCATCAGTCCGGGACAGGTGGAAGCAACGAAAGGCTACACCTTC. Translated: CAISPGQVEATKGYTF.

The V and J genes are TRBV11-3 and TRBJ2-3; perhaps TRBD1 as D (6 bases). Germline CDR1 is SGHNT and CDR2 is YENEEA. Trimming cost V 6 bases and J 0 bases, with 13 bases left between them. The CDR3 runs 15 residues. This chain's CDR3 is CASSFTGSSTDTQYF. The CDR3 coding sequence is TGTGCCAGCAGTTTCACAGGGTCTAGCACAGATACGCAGTATTTT.

The chain combines TRBV6-5 with TRBJ1-2; 7 bases are shared with TRBD1. CDR3 length equals 14 residues. The V and J ends lost 5 bases and 2 bases, in that order; junction bases with no gene match: 5. Germline loops: CDR1 MNHEY, CDR2 SVGAGI. CDR3 in amino acids: CASSHRQGNYGYTF. The CDR3 region has the DNA TGTGCCAGCAGTCACCGACAGGGCAACTATGGCTACACCTTC.

V is TRBV5-4 and J is TRBJ1-2, with TRBD1 matching over 7 bases. V lost 4 bases, J lost 4 bases, and 10 bases stayed unmatched. The CDR3 spans 15 residues. Germline CDR1 reads SGHNT; CDR2 reads YYREEE (reference sequence). The CDR3 here is CASSPPPGTVYGYTF. CDR3 DNA: TGTGCCAGCAGCCCCCCCCCAGGGACAGTCTATGGCTACACCTTC.

This chain's CDR3 is CASSEWVGRDTQYF. In DNA form, the CDR3 reads TGTGCCAGCAGTGAATGGGTGGGGAGAGATACGCAGTATTTT. The genes are TRBV6-1 and TRBJ2-3; D is possibly TRBD2 (5 bases). From germline, CDR1 is MNHNS and CDR2 SASEGT. There are 14 residues in the CDR3. V lost 2 bases and J lost 5, with 11 bases in between.

The chain recombines TRBV27 with TRBJ2-7, with TRBD2 matching 10 bases. The CDR3 length is 16 residues. The J segment lost 5 bases and the V segment lost 7 bases, leaving 14 bases of the junction unmatched. Germline V gene lookup returns CDR1 MNHEY and CDR2 SMNVEV (reference sequence). CDR3 amino acids: CASNPGPGLATHEQYF. CDR3 in DNA: TGTGCCAGCAACCCCGGTCCGGGACTAGCGACCCACGAGCAGTACTTC.

This clone was detected only once. The CDR3 loop reads CSVVSGKENYGYTF. As DNA, the CDR3 is TGCAGCGTTGTATCGGGGAAAGAGAACTATGGCTACACCTTC. This chain links TRBV29-1 with TRBJ1-2; D uncertain. Per the germline V gene, CDR1 is SQVTM and CDR2 is ANQGSEA. This CDR3 is built from 14 residues. The V and J ends lost 4 bases and 2 bases respectively, with 14 bases between them. The entire variable domain, with the rest obtained from reference TRBV29-1 and TRBJ1-2, is as follows: SAVISQKPSRDICQRGTSLTIQCQVDSQVTMMFWYRQQPGQSLTLIATANQGSEATYESGFVIDKFPISRPNLTFSTLTVSNMSPEDSSIYLCSVVSGKENYGYTFGSGTRLTVV.

The chain uses TRBV7-7 and TRBJ2-1, with a weak D call TRBD1 (6 bases). Germline CDR1 reads SSHAT; CDR2 reads FNYEAQ (reference sequence). The CDR3 is 15 amino acids. Trimming took 1 base from V and 5 from J, leaving 12 bases between them. The CDR3 spells CASSLDTGLNNEQFF. In nucleotides, the CDR3 is TGTGCCAGCAGCTTAGATACAGGGCTGAACAATGAGCAGTTCTTC. Full variable domain (outside the CDR3, taken from reference TRBV7-7 and TRBJ2-1): GAGVSQSPRYKVTKRGQDVTLRCDPISSHATLYWYQQALGQGPEFLTYFNYEAQPDKSGLPSDRFSAERPEGSISTLTIQRTEQRDSAMYRCASSLDTGLNNEQFFGPGTRLTVL.

V gene TRBV3-1 (or the pseudogene TRBV3-2) combines with J gene TRBJ2-5; D is unclear. Germline V gene sequence: CDR1 LGHDT, CDR2 YNNKEL (reference sequence). The CDR3 loop spans 13 amino acids. V was trimmed by 1 base and J by 4 bases, leaving 7 bases between them. This CDR3 is CASSQGHLETQYF. The DNA of the CDR3 is TGTGCCAGCAGCCAAGGGCACCTAGAGACCCAGTACTTC.

This clone was picked up a small number of times. The rearrangement joins TRBV27 to TRBJ1-2; D possibly corresponds to TRBD1 (5 bases). The germline V gene encodes CDR1 MNHEY and CDR2 SMNVEV (reference sequence). Deletions cut 3 bases from V and 2 bases from J, with 7 bases between. This CDR3 spans 13 amino acids. CDR3 amino acids: CASSFSGNYGYTF. CDR3 in DNA: TGTGCCAGCAGTTTTTCAGGGAACTATGGCTACACCTTC.

The chain recombines TRBV11-3 with TRBJ2-2; 8 positions agree with TRBD2. The CDR3 spans 18 residues. CDR1 and CDR2 from the germline V gene are SGHNT and YENEEA. V shed 0 bases and J 2 bases; nucleotides not matched to a gene: 8. The CDR3 loop reads CASSLDLIGGVNTGELFF. CDR3 coding DNA: TGTGCCAGCAGCTTAGATCTAATCGGGGGGGTTAACACCGGGGAGCTGTTTTTT.

The chain couples TRBV7-3 to TRBJ2-3; no clear D gene. The V end lost 0 bases, the J end lost 1 base, and 8 bases lay between the germline ends. Per the germline V gene, CDR1 is SGHTA and CDR2 is FQGTGA. CDR3 size: 15 residues. The CDR3 sequence is CASSLTAHGTDTQYF. The CDR3 region has the DNA TGTGCCAGCAGCTTAACGGCCCACGGCACAGATACGCAGTATTTT. The full variable domain, completed using reference TRBV7-3 and TRBJ2-3, is GAGVSQTPSNKVTEKGKYVELRCDPISGHTALYWYRQSLGQGPEFLIYFQGTGAADDSGLPNDRFFAVRPEGSVSTLKIQRTERGDSAVYLCASSLTAHGTDTQYFGPGTRLTVL.

The chain combines TRBV19 with TRBJ1-2, with D uncertain. Per germline, CDR1 LNHDA and CDR2 SQIVND (reference sequence). The length of the CDR3 is 14 residues. V lost 3 bases to trimming and J lost 2 bases, with 10 bases between them. The CDR3, as DNA: TGTGCCAGTAGTATCTTGACAAGAAACTATGGCTACACCTTC. Its translation is CASSILTRNYGYTF.